The source of this T cell receptor beta chain is a study of shared clonotypes between healthy human individuals. Measured with immunoSEQ multiplex PCR; TCRdb has only the in-frame clones, and not every one. Here the sample spans some 2,000,000 clones, 95% being singletons. The sequencing sample was made of naive CD4+ T cells sorted from blood. Stated subset: CD45RA+ positively selected. The TCR sequence derives from a man aged 18-30 years in good health.

CDR3 nucleotides: TGTGCCAGTAGAATGGACGGGAATAGCAATCAGCCCCAGCATTTT. Translated, it gives CASRMDGNSNQPQHF. V usage is TRBV19 and J usage is TRBJ1-5; D gene unclear. The CDR3 is 15 amino acids. The germline V gene has CDR1 LNHDA and CDR2 SQIVND (reference sequence). The V gene lost 6 bases and the J gene lost 0 bases, with 12 bases spanning the gap.